This T cell receptor beta chain was sequenced during a study of neurological immune-mediated disorders. The authors produced cDNA by 5'RACE using 10-nucleotide random UMIs. TCRdb ran MiXCR on the 5' RACE reads and lists one entry per CDR3 protein. The sample lists about 31,000 distinct CDR3 sequences; over 3.5% were seen once. V lost 7 bases to trimming and J lost 5 bases, with 13 bases between them. Germline loops: CDR1 SGHDT, CDR2 YYEEEE. The CDR3 covers 13 residues. This clonotype has at least ten counts. Antigen: not known. Study-wide results and caveats: Patients with HTLV-1-associated myelopathy showed the most TCR clonal expansion. Those with multiple sclerosis showed the least, falling below healthy controls. The study found no CDR3 amino acid sequences shared by expanded clones across subjects, suggesting private repertoires in all groups.

The sorted libraries started from about a million CD4+ or CD8+ T cells. Material: CD4+ T cells from blood. The chain combines TRBV5-6 with TRBJ1-3, with a possible D match to TRBD1 (6 bases). The receptor's source is a woman in her thirties or forties in good health. CDR3 sequence reads: CASGAQGRNTIYF. CDR3 DNA: TGTGCCAGCGGTGCTCAGGGGAGAAACACCATATATTTT.